This TCR beta chain is from a study of PD-1 blockade in classical Hodgkin lymphoma. General study results and limits: Reasons behind the repertoire differences stay unclear, perhaps disease activity or earlier therapy. Those patients who began receiving nivolumab less than 1 year after ASCT had lower diversity, and they were excluded. Baseline diversity was lower in partial responders and progressors than complete responders. CD4+ but not CD8+ TCR diversity rose significantly by C4D1.

Brentuximab vedotin exposure varied, and every patient relapsed after autologous stem cell transplantation. The method was immunoSEQ multiplex PCR; TCRdb's version includes in-frame clones alone and lacks a portion of them. The sample has 75,000 to 100,000 clones; 81% are singletons. A remark on this clone: Its antigen is still unknown.

Per the germline V gene, CDR1 is SGHTA and CDR2 is FQGNSA. CDR3 length equals 14 residues. J was trimmed by 8 bases and V by 5 bases; bases with no gene match: 6. Specimen: peripheral blood mononuclear cells (PBMCs), collected before the second cycle of nivolumab. The receptor was derived from a human donor with classical Hodgkin lymphoma. The chain recombines TRBV7-2 with TRBJ1-4, with 9 nucleotides matching TRBD1. CDR3 DNA sequence: TGTGCCAGCAGCCCCCGGGACAGGGACGAAAAACTGTTTTTT. This translates into CASSPRDRDEKLFF.